The 2 T cell receptor beta chains listed next were all sequenced from one sample in a study of T cell changes during pregnancy in multiple sclerosis. Method: immunoSEQ multiplex PCR; TCRdb's copy keeps in-frame clones and lacks some. The repertoire includes about 49,000 clones, roughly 90% of them detected once, and 5% to 6.5% sits in the top ten. This specimen was peripheral blood, taken after pregnancy. These receptors came from a female donor in good health, enrolled as a control in a pregnancy study.

The rearrangement uses TRBV14 and TRBJ1-3; D might be TRBD1 (5 bases). CDR3 length: 17 amino acids. Trimming stripped 1 base from V and 3 bases from J, with 16 bases between. CDR1 and CDR2 (germline): SGHDN, FVKESK. DNA of the CDR3: TGTGCCAGCAGCCAAGCCTCCGCGGGAAGGGGTGGAAACACCATATATTTT. Its protein is CASSQASAGRGGNTIYF.

V gene TRBV2 combines with J gene TRBJ1-1; D perhaps matches TRBD1 (6 bases). CDR3 size: 14 residues. The germline V gene has CDR1 SNHLY and CDR2 FYNNEI. The V gene lost 3 bases and the J gene lost 2 bases, with 10 bases spanning the gap. In DNA, the CDR3 is TGTGCCAGCAGTGAGTACAGGGCTAACACTGAAGCTTTCTTT. It specifies CASSEYRANTEAFF.